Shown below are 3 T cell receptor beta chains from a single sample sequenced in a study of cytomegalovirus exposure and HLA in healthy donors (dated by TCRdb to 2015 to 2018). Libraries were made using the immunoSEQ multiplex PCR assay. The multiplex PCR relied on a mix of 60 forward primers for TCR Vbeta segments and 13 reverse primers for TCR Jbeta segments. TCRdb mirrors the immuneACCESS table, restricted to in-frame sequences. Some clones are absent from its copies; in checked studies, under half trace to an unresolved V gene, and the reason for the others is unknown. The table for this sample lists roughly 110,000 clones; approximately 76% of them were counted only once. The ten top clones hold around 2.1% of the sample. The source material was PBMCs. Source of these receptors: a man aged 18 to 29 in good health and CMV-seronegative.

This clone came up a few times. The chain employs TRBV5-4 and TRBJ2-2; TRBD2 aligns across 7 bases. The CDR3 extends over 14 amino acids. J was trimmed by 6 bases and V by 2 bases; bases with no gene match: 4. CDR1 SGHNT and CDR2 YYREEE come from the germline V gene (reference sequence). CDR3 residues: CASSFSRGAGELFF. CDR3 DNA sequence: TGTGCCAGCAGCTTCTCTCGGGGGGCCGGGGAGCTGTTTTTT.

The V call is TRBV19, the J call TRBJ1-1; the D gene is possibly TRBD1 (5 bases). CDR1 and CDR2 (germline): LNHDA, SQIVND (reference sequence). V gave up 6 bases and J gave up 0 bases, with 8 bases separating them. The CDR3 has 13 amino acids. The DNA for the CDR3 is TGTGCCAGTAGACGGACATTGAACACTGAAGCTTTCTTT. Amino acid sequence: CASRRTLNTEAFF. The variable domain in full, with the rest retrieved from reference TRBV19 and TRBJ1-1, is DGGITQSPKYLFRKEGQNVTLSCEQNLNHDAMYWYRQDPGQGLRLIYYSQIVNDFQKGDIAEGYSVSREKKESFPLTVTSAQKNPTAFYLCASRRTLNTEAFFGQGTRLTVV.

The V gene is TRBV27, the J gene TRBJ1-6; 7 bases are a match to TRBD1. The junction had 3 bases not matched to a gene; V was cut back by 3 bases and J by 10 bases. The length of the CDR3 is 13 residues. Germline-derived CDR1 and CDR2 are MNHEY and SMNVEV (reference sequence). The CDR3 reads CASSFGTDSPLHF. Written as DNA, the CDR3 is TGTGCCAGCAGTTTTGGGACAGACTCACCCCTCCACTTT.